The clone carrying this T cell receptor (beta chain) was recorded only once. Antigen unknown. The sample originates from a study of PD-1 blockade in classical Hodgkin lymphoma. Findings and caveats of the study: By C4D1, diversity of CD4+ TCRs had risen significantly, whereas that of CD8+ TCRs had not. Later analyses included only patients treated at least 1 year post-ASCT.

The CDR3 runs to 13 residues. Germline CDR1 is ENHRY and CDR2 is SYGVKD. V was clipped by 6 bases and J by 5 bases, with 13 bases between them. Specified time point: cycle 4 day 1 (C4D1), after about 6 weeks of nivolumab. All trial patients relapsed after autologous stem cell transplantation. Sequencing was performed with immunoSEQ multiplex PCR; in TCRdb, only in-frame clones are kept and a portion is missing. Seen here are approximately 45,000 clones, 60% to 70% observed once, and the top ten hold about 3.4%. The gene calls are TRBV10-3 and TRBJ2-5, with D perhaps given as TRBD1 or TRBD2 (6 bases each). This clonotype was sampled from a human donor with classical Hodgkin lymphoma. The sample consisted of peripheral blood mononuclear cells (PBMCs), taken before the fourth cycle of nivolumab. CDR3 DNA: TGTGCCATCAGCGGCCAGGGGAGGGAGACCCAGTACTTC. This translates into CAISGQGRETQYF.